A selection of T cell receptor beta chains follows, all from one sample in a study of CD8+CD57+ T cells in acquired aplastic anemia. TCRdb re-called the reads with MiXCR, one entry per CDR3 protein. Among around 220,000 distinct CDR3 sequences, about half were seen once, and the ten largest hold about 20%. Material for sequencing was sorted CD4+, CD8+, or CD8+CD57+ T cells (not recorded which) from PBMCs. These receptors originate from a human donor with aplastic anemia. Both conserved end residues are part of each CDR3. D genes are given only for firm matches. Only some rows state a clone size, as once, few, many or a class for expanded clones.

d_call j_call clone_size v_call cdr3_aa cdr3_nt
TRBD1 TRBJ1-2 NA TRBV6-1 CASSEHGTGLSIVSGYTF TGTGCCAGCAGTGAACACGGGACAGGGCTATCCATCGTAAGTGGCTACACCTTC
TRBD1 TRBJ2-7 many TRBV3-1 CASSQQATGGYEQYF TGTGCCAGCAGTCAACAAGCAACAGGGGGGTACGAGCAGTACTTC
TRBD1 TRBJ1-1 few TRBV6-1 CASSEPPQGSITEAFF TGTGCCAGCAGTGAACCCCCACAGGGGTCGATCACTGAAGCTTTCTTT
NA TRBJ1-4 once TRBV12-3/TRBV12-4 CASSTRGQKLFF TGTGCCAGCAGTACACGGGGCCAAAAACTGTTTTTT
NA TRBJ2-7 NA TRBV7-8 CASSLQGTNYEQYF TGTGCCAGCAGCTTACAGGGGACCAACTACGAGCAGTACTTC
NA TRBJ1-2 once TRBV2 CASSIYLCSVGYLYRGRYGYTF NA
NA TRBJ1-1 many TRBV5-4 CASSSGRVGEAFF TGTGCCAGCAGCTCCGGCAGGGTCGGTGAAGCTTTCTTT
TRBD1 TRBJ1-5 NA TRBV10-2 CASNAGTGLNQPQHF TGCGCCAGCAACGCCGGGACAGGGCTGAATCAGCCCCAGCATTTT
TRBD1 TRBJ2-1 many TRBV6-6 CASSLPERGLNEQFF TGTGCCAGCAGTTTGCCCGAGAGGGGGCTGAATGAGCAGTTCTTC
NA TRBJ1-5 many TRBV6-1 CASSDVLGVSNQPQHF TGTGCCAGCAGTGATGTATTGGGGGTCAGCAATCAGCCCCAGCATTTT
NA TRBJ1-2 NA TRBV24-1 CATSGEGSYGYTF TGTGCCACCAGTGGGGAAGGGTCCTATGGCTACACCTTC
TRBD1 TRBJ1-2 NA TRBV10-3 CAISESGGGDYGYTF TGTGCCATCAGTGAGTCGGGAGGGGGCGACTATGGCTACACCTTC
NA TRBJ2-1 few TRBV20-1 CSARAQDNEQFF TGCAGTGCTAGAGCGCAAGACAATGAGCAGTTCTTC
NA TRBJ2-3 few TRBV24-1 CATSEPRGTDTQYF TGTGCCACCAGTGAGCCCAGGGGTACAGATACGCAGTATTTT
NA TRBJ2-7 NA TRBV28 CASSLGGAGSYEQYF TGTGCCAGCAGTTTGGGGGGGGCCGGCTCCTACGAGCAGTACTTC
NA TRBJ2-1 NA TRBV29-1 CSEAPAYNEQFF TGCAGTGAAGCCCCGGCTTACAATGAGCAGTTCTTC
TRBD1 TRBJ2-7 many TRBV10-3 CAISEEGQLSEQYF TGTGCCATCAGTGAGGAGGGACAGTTGAGCGAGCAGTACTTC
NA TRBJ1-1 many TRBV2 CATQGNTEAFF TGTGCCACCCAGGGGAACACTGAAGCTTTCTTT
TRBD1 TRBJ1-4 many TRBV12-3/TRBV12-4 CASSSGQAINEKLFF TGTGCCAGCAGTTCCGGACAGGCGATTAATGAAAAACTGTTTTTT
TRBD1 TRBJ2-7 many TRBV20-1 CSASLGQGYSYEQYF TGCAGTGCTAGCCTGGGACAGGGTTACTCCTACGAGCAGTACTTC
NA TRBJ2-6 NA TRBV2 CASSVSGGANVLTF TGTGCCAGCAGTGTGAGTGGTGGGGCCAACGTCCTGACTTTC
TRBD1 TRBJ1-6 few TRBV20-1 CSASQGQGLGSPLHF TGCAGTGCTAGTCAAGGACAGGGATTAGGTTCACCCCTCCACTTT
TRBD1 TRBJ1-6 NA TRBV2 CASNLGAGGLSPLHF TGTGCCAGCAACTTAGGGGCAGGGGGGTTGTCACCCCTCCACTTT
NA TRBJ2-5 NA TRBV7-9 CASSLEGRLALQETQYF TGTGCCAGCAGCTTAGAGGGTCGACTTGCCCTCCAAGAGACCCAGTACTTC
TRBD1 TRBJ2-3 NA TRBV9 CASSVGGQGETDTQYF TGTGCCAGCAGCGTCGGTGGACAGGGAGAAACAGATACGCAGTATTTT
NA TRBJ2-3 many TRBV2 CASEGREREDTQYF TGTGCCAGCGAAGGGCGGGAACGGGAAGATACGCAGTATTTT
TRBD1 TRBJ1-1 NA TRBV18 CASSPWTGGHTEAFF TGTGCCAGCTCACCATGGACAGGGGGCCATACTGAAGCTTTCTTT
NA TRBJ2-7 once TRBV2 CASRGLPSYEQYF TGTGCCAGCAGGGGGCTGCCCTCCTACGAGCAGTACTTC
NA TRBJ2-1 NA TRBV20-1 CSAAQGLHNEQFF TGCAGTGCTGCCCAGGGCCTTCACAATGAGCAGTTCTTC
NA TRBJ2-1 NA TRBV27 CASSFQGGEQFF TGTGCCAGCAGTTTCCAGGGGGGTGAGCAGTTCTTC
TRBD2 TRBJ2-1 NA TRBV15 CATSRDASGRNNEQFF TGTGCCACCAGCAGGGACGCTAGCGGGAGAAACAATGAGCAGTTCTTC
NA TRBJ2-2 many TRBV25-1 CASSELSRDTGELFF TGTGCCAGCAGTGAACTCAGTCGGGACACCGGGGAGCTGTTTTTT
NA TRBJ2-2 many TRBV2 CASSTEGSSWELFF TGTGCCAGCAGTACGGAGGGAAGTTCGTGGGAGCTGTTTTTT
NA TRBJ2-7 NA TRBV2 CASRGKGGYEQYF TGTGCTAGCCGGGGGAAGGGCGGCTACGAGCAGTACTTC
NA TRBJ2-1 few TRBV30 CAWVGRSYNEQFF TGTGCCTGGGTCGGCCGGTCCTACAATGAGCAGTTCTTC
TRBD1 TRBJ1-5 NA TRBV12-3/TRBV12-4 CASSWDRGRQPQHF TGTGCCAGCAGTTGGGACAGGGGACGCCAGCCCCAGCATTTT
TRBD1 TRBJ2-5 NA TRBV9 CASSFTGTEETQYF TGTGCCAGCAGCTTCACCGGGACAGAAGAGACCCAGTACTTC
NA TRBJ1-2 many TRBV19 CASSMLGSYGYTF TGTGCCAGTAGTATGCTGGGCAGCTATGGCTACACCTTC
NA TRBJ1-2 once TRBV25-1 CASSEGTPNYGYTF TGTGCCAGCAGTGAGGGGACACCAAACTATGGCTACACCTTC
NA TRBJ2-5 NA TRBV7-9 CASGLRTVQESQYF TGTGCCAGCGGCCTACGGACAGTACAAGAGTCCCAGTACTTC
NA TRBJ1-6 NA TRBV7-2 CASSLVVRADSPLHF TGTGCCAGCAGCTTAGTTGTCCGGGCCGATTCACCCCTCCACTTT
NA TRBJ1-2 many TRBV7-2 CASSEGTGGDGYTF TGTGCCAGCAGCGAAGGGACCGGCGGGGATGGCTACACCTTC
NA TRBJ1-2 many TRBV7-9 CASSLDQGDGYTF TGTGCCAGCAGCTTAGATCAAGGGGACGGCTACACCTTC
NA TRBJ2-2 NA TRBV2 CASSKTGRVGELFF TGTGCCAGCAGCAAGACTGGGAGAGTCGGGGAGCTGTTTTTT
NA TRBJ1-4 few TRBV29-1 CSATGANEKLFF TGCAGCGCTACCGGGGCTAATGAAAAACTGTTTTTT
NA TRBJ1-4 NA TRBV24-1 CATSVAGANEKLFF TGTGCCACCAGTGTGGCGGGGGCTAATGAAAAACTGTTTTTT
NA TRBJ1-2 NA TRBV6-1 CASSEGGSERYGYTF TGTGCCAGCAGTGAAGGGGGCAGCGAGAGATATGGCTACACCTTC
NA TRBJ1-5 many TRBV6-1 CASSEGGTRVHF TGTGCCAGCAGTGAAGGAGGGACCCGCGTGCATTTT
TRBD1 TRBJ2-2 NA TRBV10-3 CAITRTGTGELFF TGTGCCATCACGCGGACAGGGACCGGGGAGCTGTTTTTT
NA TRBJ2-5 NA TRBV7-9 CASSFLGAGYQETQYF TGTGCCAGCAGCTTTCTAGGTGCGGGGTACCAAGAGACCCAGTACTTC
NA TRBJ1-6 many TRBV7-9 CASSLARPGTGDDNSPLHF TGTGCCAGCAGCTTGGCACGTCCCGGGACGGGGGACGATAATTCACCCCTCCACTTT
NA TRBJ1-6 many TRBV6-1 CASSWGRWDNSPLHF TGTGCCAGCAGTTGGGGTCGTTGGGATAATTCACCCCTCCACTTT
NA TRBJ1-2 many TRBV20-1 CSARDARGEGGYTF TGCAGTGCTAGGGATGCCAGGGGAGAGGGCGGCTACACCTTC
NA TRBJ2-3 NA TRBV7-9 CASRDPRGATDTQYF TGCGCCAGCAGGGACCCTCGCGGAGCCACAGATACGCAGTATTTT
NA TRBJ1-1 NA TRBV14 CASSPLGGDTKAFF TGTGCCAGCAGCCCCCTCGGTGGGGACACTAAAGCTTTCTTT
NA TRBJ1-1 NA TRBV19 CASSILGRNTEAFF TGTGCCAGTAGTATATTGGGGCGGAACACTGAAGCTTTCTTT
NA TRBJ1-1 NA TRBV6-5 CASSYSPRTRMNTEAFF TGTGCCAGCAGTTACTCCCCGAGAACAAGAATGAACACTGAAGCTTTCTTT
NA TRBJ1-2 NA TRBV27 CASSLKGIGYTF TGTGCCAGCAGTTTGAAGGGGATTGGCTACACCTTC
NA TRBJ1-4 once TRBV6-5 CASRKPERGEELFF TGTGCCAGCAGGAAACCCGAACGAGGTGAAGAACTGTTTTTT